Sequencing of this TCR beta chain was carried out in a study of neurological immune-mediated disorders. Findings and limits, study-wide: The multiple sclerosis repertoire cluster had no clinical or MRI correlate. The highest TCR clonal expansion occurred in HTLV-1-associated myelopathy; multiple sclerosis fell below healthy controls.

TCRdb re-analysed the 5' RACE reads in MiXCR, keeping a single row per CDR3 protein. The table shows approximately 70,000 distinct CDR3 sequences, with roughly 3.6% occurring only once. The sample holds many counts of this clonotype. The antigen remains unidentified. This could be a read error, since a much larger clone is one nucleotide away. The sequenced sample consisted of PBMCs. The sequence was obtained from a man aged 25-45 years with multiple sclerosis.

Written as DNA, the CDR3 is TGTGCCAGCAGCTATAAAAGCTACGAGCAGTACTTC. Its translation is CASSYKSYEQYF. The chain uses TRBV5-6 and TRBJ2-7; D is undetermined. The CDR3 runs to 12 residues. Germline V gene lookup returns CDR1 SGHDT and CDR2 YYEEEE. Trimming cost V 3 bases and J 3 bases, with 7 bases left between them.